This T cell receptor beta chain was recorded in a study of graft-versus-host responses after intestinal transplantation. Remarks on this clone: The antigen remains undetermined.

CDR1 LNHDA and CDR2 SQIVND come from the germline V gene (reference sequence). After removal of 6 bases from V and 2 bases from J, the junction contained 4 bases not matched to a gene. This CDR3 is built from 15 residues. The data were produced by immunoSEQ multiplex PCR, yet TCRdb's version contains in-frame clones alone and is incomplete. Of 96,000 or so clones listed, approximately 90% are singletons. Sequencing used unstimulated CD4+ T cells sorted from spleen or lymph node cells, obtained before intestinal transplant. This rearrangement joins TRBV19 to TRBJ1-6, with TRBD1 matching 7 bases. The TCR was taken from a human donor who received an intestinal transplant. CDR3 in DNA: TGTGCCAGTAGCCGGGGACAGACCTATAATTCACCCCTCCACTTT. Translation: CASSRGQTYNSPLHF.